The next 19 T cell receptor beta chains were all read from a single sample in a study of T-cell memory formation after mild COVID-19. TCRdb fed the 5' RACE reads into MiXCR, producing one record per CDR3 protein. In the table there are more than 250,000 distinct CDR3 sequences, around 15% of which are singletons. The sequenced sample consisted of PBMCs or a T cell subset sorted from them (not recorded which). Receptors originate from a man between 18 and 35 years old who had mild COVID-19 (a few samples of this study predate the infection). Cell type and time point are not known.

This clonotype turned up a few times. The chain carries TRBV29-1 and TRBJ1-3; perhaps TRBD1 as D (5 bases). Germline V gene sequence: CDR1 SQVTM, CDR2 ANQGSEA. The CDR3 has 13 residues. Trimming removed 2 bases at V and 7 bases at J, with 12 bases between. The CDR3 bases are TGCAGCGTTGAATGGGGGACCTCCAACACCATATATTTT. Its protein product is CSVEWGTSNTIYF.

This clonotype was counted between two and nine times. The chain combines TRBV7-9 with TRBJ1-2; D might be TRBD1 (5 bases). Trimming left V 3 bases short and J 4 bases short, with 12 bases between. Germline values: CDR1 SEHNR, CDR2 FQNEAQ (reference sequence). CDR3 length equals 14 residues. The DNA of the CDR3 is TGTGCCAGCAGCTTTACGACAGAGGGCTATGGCTACACCTTC. Protein product: CASSFTTEGYGYTF.

V usage is TRBV7-3 and J usage is TRBJ2-3, with D possibly TRBD2 on 6 matching bases. V lost 6 bases, J lost 3 bases, and 10 bases lay in between. The CDR3 is made up of 13 amino acids. Germline V gene lookup returns CDR1 SGHTA and CDR2 FQGTGA. The CDR3 coding sequence is TGTGCCAGCAGTGGCGGGGCGACAGATACGCAGTATTTT. Amino acids: CASSGGATDTQYF.

V usage is TRBV3-1 and J usage is TRBJ1-5; D is undetermined. V lost 2 bases, J lost 6 bases, and 8 bases lay in between. The CDR3 spans 13 residues. Germline CDR1 LGHDT, CDR2 YNNKEL (reference sequence). The CDR3, as DNA: TGTGCCAGCAGCCAACACCAAATTCAGCCCCAGCATTTT. Translation: CASSQHQIQPQHF. The full variable domain, its missing parts supplied by reference TRBV3-1 and TRBJ1-5, is DTAVSQTPKYLVTQMGNDKSIKCEQNLGHDTMYWYKQDSKKFLKIMFSYNNKELIINETVPNRFSPKSPDKAHLNLHINSLELGDSAVYFCASSQHQIQPQHFGDGTRLSIL.

This clonotype has a count of ten or more. The chain recombines TRBV5-1 with TRBJ2-6; D is uncertain. The germline gives CDR1 SGHRS, CDR2 YFSETQ. The V and J ends lost 4 bases and 1 base respectively, with 3 bases between them. This CDR3 spans 13 amino acids. CDR3 amino acids: CASSASGANVLTF. The CDR3 coding sequence is TGCGCCAGCAGCGCTTCTGGGGCCAACGTCCTGACTTTC.

The rearrangement uses TRBV6-2 or TRBV6-3 and TRBJ2-2, with 7 bases fitting TRBD2. CDR1 MNHEY and CDR2 SVGEGT come from the germline V gene. Unmatched junction bases numbered 13, after V lost 5 bases and J lost 7 bases. This CDR3 spans 16 amino acids. The CDR3 sequence is CASSTLLGRGIGELFF. The CDR3 region has the DNA TGTGCCAGCAGTACCCTCCTTGGGCGGGGGATCGGGGAGCTGTTTTTT.

The V and J genes are TRBV29-1 and TRBJ1-3, with 8 bases fitting TRBD1. The CDR3 contains 13 residues. V shed 7 bases, J shed 6 bases, and the junction held 8 bases outside the gene matches. The germline CDR1 and CDR2 sequences are SQVTM and ANQGSEA. The CDR3 sequence is CSAGGQGANTIYF. For the CDR3, the DNA is TGCAGCGCCGGCGGACAGGGCGCAAACACCATATATTTT.

This clonotype was found many times. The chain combines TRBV3-1 with TRBJ2-7; 8 nucleotides line up with TRBD2. The V segment lost 0 bases and the J segment 2 bases; nucleotides outside the gene matches: 6. This CDR3 is 16 amino acids long. Germline assignment: CDR1 LGHDT and CDR2 YNNKEL (reference sequence). CDR3 nucleotide sequence: TGTGCCAGCAGCCAAGATTTCGGGGGGGCAACCTACGAGCAGTACTTC. This encodes CASSQDFGGATYEQYF.

V usage is TRBV4-3 and J usage is TRBJ1-5, with 8 bases aligning to TRBD1. The ends lost 5 bases at V and 2 bases at J; junction bases unmatched: 5. This CDR3 region has 15 residues. The germline V gene encodes CDR1 LGHNA and CDR2 YSLEER. The DNA of the CDR3 is TGCGCCAGCAGCAACGACAGGGGCGGCAATCAGCCCCAGCATTTT. Amino acids: CASSNDRGGNQPQHF.

The chain joins TRBV15 to TRBJ1-5, with 9 bases fitting TRBD1. The CDR3 contains 22 residues. After removal of 0 bases from V and 5 bases from J, the junction contained 23 bases not matched to a gene. CDR1 is LNHNV, CDR2 YYDKDF, per germline (reference sequence). The CDR3 DNA reads TGTGCCACCAGCAGAGATGGGACCGCGTGGGACAGGGTTTTTTCGTCGGATCAGCCCCAGCATTTT. Its translation: CATSRDGTAWDRVFSSDQPQHF.

The CDR3 spells CASSFGVLEETQYF. CDR3 sequence (DNA): TGTGCCAGCAGTTTTGGGGTTTTAGAGGAGACCCAGTACTTC. This chain uses TRBV12-3 or TRBV12-4 with TRBJ2-5, with no clear D. This CDR3 is built from 14 residues. Trimming left V 3 bases short and J 5 bases short, with 13 bases between.

The chain is built from TRBV5-1 and TRBJ2-1; 8 bases fit TRBD2. The CDR3 length is 15 residues. CDR1 and CDR2 from the germline V gene are SGHRS and YFSETQ. The V segment lost 0 bases and the J segment 6 bases; nucleotides outside the gene matches: 5. CDR3 region: CASSLEVTSGNEQFF. As DNA, the CDR3 is TGCGCCAGCAGCTTGGAAGTTACTAGCGGCAATGAGCAGTTCTTC. The full variable domain, with the rest looked up from reference TRBV5-1 and TRBJ2-1, is KAGVTQTPRYLIKTRGQQVTLSCSPISGHRSVSWYQQTPGQGLQFLFEYFSETQRNKGNFPGRFSGRQFSNSRSEMNVSTLELGDSALYLCASSLEVTSGNEQFFGPGTRLTVL.

This clonotype has just a few counts. The V and J genes are TRBV7-7 and TRBJ2-5; 7 bases agree with TRBD2. The junction had 5 bases not matched to a gene; V was cut back by 5 bases and J by 2 bases. The CDR3 sequence is 14 residues long. Germline assignment: CDR1 SSHAT and CDR2 FNYEAQ (reference sequence). The CDR3 DNA follows: TGTGCCAGCAGCCAAAACGGGAGGCAAGAGACCCAGTACTTC. This translates into CASSQNGRQETQYF. The variable domain in full, with the rest retrieved from reference TRBV7-7 and TRBJ2-5, is GAGVSQSPRYKVTKRGQDVTLRCDPISSHATLYWYQQALGQGPEFLTYFNYEAQPDKSGLPSDRFSAERPEGSISTLTIQRTEQRDSAMYRCASSQNGRQETQYFGPGTRLLVL.

The chain is built from TRBV6-5 and TRBJ2-3, with D hard to call. CDR1 and CDR2 from the germline V gene are MNHEY and SVGAGI. This CDR3 has 15 residues. Trimming removed 5 bases from V and 0 bases from J, with 12 bases in between. The CDR3 spells CASSPMVGSTDTQYF. CDR3 DNA: TGTGCCAGCAGTCCCATGGTGGGGAGCACAGATACGCAGTATTTT.

The V call is TRBV12-3 or TRBV12-4, the J call TRBJ1-2; the D gene is possibly TRBD1 (5 bases). Deletions cut 4 bases from V and 3 bases from J, with 12 bases between. CDR3 length: 14 residues. CDR3: CASSWGRPDYGYTF. The CDR3, as DNA: TGTGCCAGCAGTTGGGGCAGACCGGACTATGGCTACACCTTC.

The rearrangement joins TRBV12-3 or TRBV12-4 to TRBJ1-1; TRBD1 aligns across 8 bases. After removal of 2 bases from V and 8 bases from J, the junction contained 1 base not matched to a gene. CDR3 size: 12 residues. DNA for the CDR3: TGTGCCAGCAGTTTACGGGACAGGGAAGCTTTCTTT. It yields the protein CASSLRDREAFF.

The sample holds a few counts of this clonotype. V and J are TRBV6-1 and TRBJ1-5, with D unresolved. CDR3 length: 18 residues. CDR1 is MNHNS and CDR2 is SASEGT in the germline V gene. Trimming removed 0 bases from V and 0 bases from J, with 15 bases in between. CDR3 DNA: TGTGCCAGCAGTGAAGCATCCTGGCAGACATATAGCAATCAGCCCCAGCATTTT. Translation: CASSEASWQTYSNQPQHF.

The sample holds a few counts of this clonotype. The chain joins TRBV5-1 to TRBJ1-2, with D maybe TRBD1 (5 bases). CDR1 and CDR2 (germline): SGHRS, YFSETQ. The V gene lost 4 bases and the J gene lost 7 bases, with 11 bases spanning the gap. This CDR3 comprises 12 residues. The CDR3 here is CASSTQGFGYTF. CDR3 nucleotides: TGCGCCAGCAGCACCCAGGGATTTGGCTACACCTTC.

This clonotype was detected only a few times. This rearrangement joins TRBV11-1 to TRBJ2-4; the D gene could be TRBD1 or TRBD2 (5 bases each). The CDR3 is 15 amino acids. Between the trimmed V and J ends, which lost 7 bases and 1 base, there was a span of 14 bases. The germline V gene has CDR1 SGHAT and CDR2 FQDESV (reference sequence). The CDR3 protein is CASTPRWGAKNIQYF. The CDR3 nucleotides read TGTGCCAGCACCCCCCGATGGGGGGCCAAAAACATTCAGTACTTC.